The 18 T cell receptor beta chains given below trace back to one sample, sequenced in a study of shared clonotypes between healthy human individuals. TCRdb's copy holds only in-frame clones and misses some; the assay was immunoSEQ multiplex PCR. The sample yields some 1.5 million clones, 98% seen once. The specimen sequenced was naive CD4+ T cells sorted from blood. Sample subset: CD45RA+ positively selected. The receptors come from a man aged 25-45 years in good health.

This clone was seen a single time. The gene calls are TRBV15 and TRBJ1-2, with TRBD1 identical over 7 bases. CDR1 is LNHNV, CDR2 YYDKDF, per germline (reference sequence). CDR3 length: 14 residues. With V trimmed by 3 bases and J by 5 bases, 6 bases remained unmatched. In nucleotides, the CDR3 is TGTGCCACCAGCAGCCGGGACAGAGAGTATGGCTACACCTTC. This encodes CATSSRDREYGYTF.

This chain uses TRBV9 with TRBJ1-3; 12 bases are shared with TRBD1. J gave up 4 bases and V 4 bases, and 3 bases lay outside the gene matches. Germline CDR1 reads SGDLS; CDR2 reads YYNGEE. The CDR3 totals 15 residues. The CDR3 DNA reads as TGTGCCAGCAGCTGGGACAGGGGGCAAGGAAACACCATATATTTT. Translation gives CASSWDRGQGNTIYF.

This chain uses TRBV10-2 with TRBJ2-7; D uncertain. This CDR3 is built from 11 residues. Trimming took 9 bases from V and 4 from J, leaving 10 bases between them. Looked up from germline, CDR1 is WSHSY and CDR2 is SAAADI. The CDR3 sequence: CASSQQYEQYF. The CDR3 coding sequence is TGCGCCAGTTCTCAACAGTACGAGCAGTACTTC.

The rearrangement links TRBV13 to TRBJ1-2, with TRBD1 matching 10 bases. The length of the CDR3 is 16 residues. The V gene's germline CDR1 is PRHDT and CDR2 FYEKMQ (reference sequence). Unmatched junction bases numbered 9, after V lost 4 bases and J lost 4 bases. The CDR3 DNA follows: TGTGCCAGCAGCTCCCGGGACAGGGGATTGAGCTATGGCTACACCTTC. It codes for CASSSRDRGLSYGYTF.

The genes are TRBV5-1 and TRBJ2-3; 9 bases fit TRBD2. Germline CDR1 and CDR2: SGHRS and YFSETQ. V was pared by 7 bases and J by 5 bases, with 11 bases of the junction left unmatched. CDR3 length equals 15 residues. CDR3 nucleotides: TGCGCCAGCGCCAACCAGCGGGGGGCCGGAGATACGCAGTATTTT. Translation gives CASANQRGAGDTQYF.

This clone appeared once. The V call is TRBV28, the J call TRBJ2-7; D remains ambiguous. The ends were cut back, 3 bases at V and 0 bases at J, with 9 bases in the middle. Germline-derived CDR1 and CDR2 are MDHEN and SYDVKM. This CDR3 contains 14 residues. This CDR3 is CASSFHVNSYEQYF. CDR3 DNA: TGTGCCAGCAGTTTCCACGTAAACTCCTACGAGCAGTACTTC.

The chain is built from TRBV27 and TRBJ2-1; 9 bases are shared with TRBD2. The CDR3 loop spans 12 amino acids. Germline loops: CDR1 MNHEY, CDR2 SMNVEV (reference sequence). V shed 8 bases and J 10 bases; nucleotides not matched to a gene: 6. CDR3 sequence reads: CASQREVGEQFF. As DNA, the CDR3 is TGTGCCAGCCAGCGGGAGGTGGGGGAGCAGTTCTTC.

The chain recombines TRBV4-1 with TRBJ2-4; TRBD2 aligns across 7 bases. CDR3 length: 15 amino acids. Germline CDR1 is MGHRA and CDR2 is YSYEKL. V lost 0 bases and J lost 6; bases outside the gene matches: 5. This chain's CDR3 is CASSQERDYGNIQYF. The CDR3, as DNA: TGCGCCAGCAGCCAAGAAAGGGACTATGGAAACATTCAGTACTTC.

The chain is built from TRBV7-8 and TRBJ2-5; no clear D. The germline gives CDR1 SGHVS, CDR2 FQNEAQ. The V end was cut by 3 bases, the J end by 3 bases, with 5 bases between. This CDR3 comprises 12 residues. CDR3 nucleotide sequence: TGTGCCAGCAGCTTTCTGAAAGAGACCCAGTACTTC. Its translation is CASSFLKETQYF.

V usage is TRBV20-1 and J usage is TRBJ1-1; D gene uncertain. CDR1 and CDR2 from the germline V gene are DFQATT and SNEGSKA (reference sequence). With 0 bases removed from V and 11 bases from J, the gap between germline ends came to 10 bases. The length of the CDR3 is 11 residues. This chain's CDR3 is CSARDLGYAFF. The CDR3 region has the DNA TGCAGTGCTAGAGACTTAGGGTATGCTTTCTTT.

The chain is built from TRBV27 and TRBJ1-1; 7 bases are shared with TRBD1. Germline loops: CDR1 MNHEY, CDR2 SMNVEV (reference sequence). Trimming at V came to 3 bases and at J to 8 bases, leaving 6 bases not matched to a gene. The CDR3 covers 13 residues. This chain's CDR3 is CASSFRDSQEAFF. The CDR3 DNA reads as TGTGCCAGCAGTTTTCGGGACAGTCAGGAAGCTTTCTTT.

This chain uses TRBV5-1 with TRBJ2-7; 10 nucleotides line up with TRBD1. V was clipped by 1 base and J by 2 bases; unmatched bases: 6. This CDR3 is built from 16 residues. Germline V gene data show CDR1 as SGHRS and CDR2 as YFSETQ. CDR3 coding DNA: TGCGCCAGCAGCTTGACATCCGGGACAGGGGCCTACGAGCAGTACTTC. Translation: CASSLTSGTGAYEQYF.

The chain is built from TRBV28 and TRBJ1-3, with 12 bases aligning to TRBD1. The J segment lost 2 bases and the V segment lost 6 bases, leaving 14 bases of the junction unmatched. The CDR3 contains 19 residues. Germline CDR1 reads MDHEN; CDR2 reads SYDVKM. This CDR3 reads CASSKTGTGGRRAGNTIYF. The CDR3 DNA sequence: TGTGCCAGCAGCAAAACCGGGACAGGGGGCCGGCGGGCTGGAAACACCATATATTTT.

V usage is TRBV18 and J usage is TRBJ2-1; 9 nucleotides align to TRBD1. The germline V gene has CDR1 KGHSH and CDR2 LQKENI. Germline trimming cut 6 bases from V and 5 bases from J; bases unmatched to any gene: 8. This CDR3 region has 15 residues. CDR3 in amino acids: CASSTTGGADNEQFF. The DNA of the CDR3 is TGTGCCAGCTCTACAACAGGGGGCGCGGACAATGAGCAGTTCTTC. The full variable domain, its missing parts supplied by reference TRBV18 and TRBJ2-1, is NAGVMQNPRHLVRRRGQEARLRCSPMKGHSHVYWYRQLPEEGLKFMVYLQKENIIDESGMPKERFSAEFPKEGPSILRIQQVVRGDSAAYFCASSTTGGADNEQFFGPGTRLTVL.

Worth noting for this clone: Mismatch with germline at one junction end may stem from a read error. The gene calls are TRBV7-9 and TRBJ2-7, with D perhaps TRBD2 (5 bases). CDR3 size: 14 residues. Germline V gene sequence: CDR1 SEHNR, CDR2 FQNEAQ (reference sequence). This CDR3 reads CASSQAGYSHEQYF. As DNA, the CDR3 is TGTGCCAGCAGCCAGGCGGGTTACTCCCACGAGCAGTACTTC.

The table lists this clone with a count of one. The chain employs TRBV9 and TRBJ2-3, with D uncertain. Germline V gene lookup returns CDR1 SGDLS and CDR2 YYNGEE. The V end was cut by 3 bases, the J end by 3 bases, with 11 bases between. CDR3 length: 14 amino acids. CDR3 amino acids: CASSALSATDTQYF. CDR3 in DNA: TGTGCCAGCAGCGCTCTTTCAGCGACAGATACGCAGTATTTT.

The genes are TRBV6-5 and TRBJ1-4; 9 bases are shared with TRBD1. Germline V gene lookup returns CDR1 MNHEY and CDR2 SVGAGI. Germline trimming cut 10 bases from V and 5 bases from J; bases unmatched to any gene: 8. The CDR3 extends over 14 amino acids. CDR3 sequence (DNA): TGTGCCACAAAAACAGGGGGCGTGAATGAAAAACTGTTTTTT. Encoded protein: CATKTGGVNEKLFF.

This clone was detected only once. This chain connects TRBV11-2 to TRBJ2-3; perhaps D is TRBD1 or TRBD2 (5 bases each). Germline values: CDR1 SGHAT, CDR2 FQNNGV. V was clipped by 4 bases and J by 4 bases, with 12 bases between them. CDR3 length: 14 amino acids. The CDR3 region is CASSSTWGSDTQYF. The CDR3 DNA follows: TGTGCCAGCAGCTCTACCTGGGGGTCAGATACGCAGTATTTT.